This passage covers 13 T cell receptor beta chains from one sample sequenced in a study of beta chain features in type 1 diabetes. Findings and caveats of the study: Shorter TCRB CDR3s, moderately but significantly so, were found in Type 1 diabetes patients in all four CD4+ subsets.

All of the isolated RNA was reverse transcribed, so expressed TCRB transcripts were sequenced. The data were produced by immunoSEQ multiplex PCR, yet TCRdb's version contains in-frame clones alone and is incomplete. The table includes 500,000 to 850,000 clones, more than 12% detected once. Their cognate antigens are unknown. Sequencing was done on a sample of naive CD4+ T cells from blood. Every receptor here comes from a man younger than 30 with type 1 diabetes.

This clone was seen more than once but under ten times. The chain couples TRBV19 to TRBJ2-6; a possible D gene is TRBD2 (5 bases). The CDR3 has 14 amino acids. Germline CDR1 LNHDA, CDR2 SQIVND (reference sequence). Trimming stripped 5 bases from V and 3 bases from J, with 8 bases between. The CDR3 bases are TGTGCCAGTAGTTCGGGATATGGGGCCAACGTCCTGACTTTC. It yields the protein CASSSGYGANVLTF.

There are a few counts of this clone. The V call is TRBV7-2, the J call TRBJ2-7; D possibly corresponds to TRBD1 (6 bases). Germline lookup yields CDR1 SGHTA and CDR2 FQGNSA. The CDR3 length is 15 residues. V gave up 7 bases and J gave up 3 bases, with 19 bases separating them. Here the CDR3 DNA reads TGTGCCAGCACCCTCCTCGGGCAGGGGAACTACGAGCAGTACTTC. Its protein is CASTLLGQGNYEQYF. The complete variable domain, with remaining parts taken from reference TRBV7-2 and TRBJ2-7, reads GAGVSQSPSNKVTEKGKDVELRCDPISGHTALYWYRQSLGQGLEFLIYFQGNSAPDKSGLPSDRFSAERTGGSVSTLTIQRTQQEDSAVYLCASTLLGQGNYEQYFGPGTRLTVT.

This clone has more than one count but fewer than ten. The rearrangement links TRBV13 to TRBJ1-2; TRBD1 matches at 10 bases. The CDR3 has 15 residues. Looked up from germline, CDR1 is PRHDT and CDR2 is FYEKMQ (reference sequence). With 5 bases clipped from V and 3 bases from J, the junction kept 6 bases outside the gene matches. The CDR3 DNA follows: TGTGCCAGCAGCACTCGGACAGGGGGGCACTATGGCTACACCTTC. This translates into CASSTRTGGHYGYTF. Full variable domain (outside the CDR3, taken from reference TRBV13 and TRBJ1-2): AAGVIQSPRHLIKEKRETATLKCYPIPRHDTVYWYQQGPGQDPQFLISFYEKMQSDKGSIPDRFSAQQFSDYHSELNMSSLELGDSALYFCASSTRTGGHYGYTFGSGTRLTVV.

The CDR3 region is CASSLFDREGYTF. The CDR3 DNA sequence: TGTGCCAGCAGTTTATTTGACAGGGAGGGCTACACCTTC. V usage is TRBV28 and J usage is TRBJ1-2, with 7 bases matching TRBD1. Germline CDR1 MDHEN, CDR2 SYDVKM. Germline trimming cut 1 base from V and 8 bases from J; bases unmatched to any gene: 4. The CDR3 sequence is 13 residues long.

This clone has only a few counts. The chain employs TRBV29-1 and TRBJ2-7, with 8 bases lining up with TRBD1. Germline lookup yields CDR1 SQVTM and CDR2 ANQGSEA. CDR3 length: 13 amino acids. Trimming removed 4 bases from V and 3 bases from J; junction bases left unmatched: 5. The CDR3 spells CSVGGQGLYEQYF. The CDR3 DNA sequence: TGCAGCGTTGGTGGACAGGGCCTCTACGAGCAGTACTTC.

The genes are TRBV6-5 and TRBJ1-1; D not certain. V was trimmed by 6 bases and J by 2 bases, leaving 13 bases between them. The CDR3 extends over 14 amino acids. Germline-derived CDR1 and CDR2 are MNHEY and SVGAGI. CDR3 DNA: TGTGCCAGCAGACCCGGGGTGGCAAACACTGAAGCTTTCTTT. As protein: CASRPGVANTEAFF.

This clone was picked up a small number of times. The gene calls are TRBV29-1 and TRBJ1-3, with 7 bases matching TRBD1. There are 13 residues in the CDR3. Germline CDR1 is SQVTM and CDR2 is ANQGSEA. Trimming took 4 bases from V and 2 from J; bases not matched to a gene: 2. CDR3 nucleotides: TGCAGCGTTGGTAGGGGGCCTGGAAACACCATATATTTT. Protein sequence: CSVGRGPGNTIYF.

This clone was seen a handful of times. The chain is built from TRBV4-2 and TRBJ1-5, with D perhaps matching TRBD1 (5 bases). The germline CDR1 and CDR2 sequences are LGHNA and YNFKEQ. There are 17 residues in the CDR3. The V end was cut by 1 base, the J end by 8 bases, with 21 bases between. CDR3 in amino acids: CASSQGAAGPLQEPQHF. CDR3 bases: TGTGCCAGCAGCCAAGGAGCCGCAGGGCCACTTCAGGAGCCCCAGCATTTT.

This clone was seen a few times. The J gene is TRBJ2-1, the V gene TRBV4-2; the D gene is possibly TRBD2 (6 bases). Germline CDR1 is LGHNA and CDR2 is YNFKEQ. The CDR3 totals 17 residues. Trimming took off 0 bases at V and 7 bases at J, with 19 bases between the two ends. CDR3 region: CASSQDRGLLAGNEQFF. Here the CDR3 DNA reads TGTGCCAGCAGCCAAGATCGCGGACTCTTGGCGGGGAATGAGCAGTTCTTC.

This clone was picked up a small number of times. The chain employs TRBV4-1 and TRBJ1-5; 8 bases fit TRBD1. CDR3 length: 16 amino acids. CDR1 and CDR2 (germline): MGHRA, YSYEKL. V lost 4 bases, J lost 4 bases, and 9 bases stayed unmatched. The CDR3 protein is CASSPEQGAWNQPQHF. The DNA of the CDR3 is TGCGCCAGCAGCCCCGAGCAGGGGGCATGGAATCAGCCCCAGCATTTT.

This clone has more than one count but fewer than ten. The chain recombines TRBV5-6 with TRBJ2-1; TRBD2 might be the D (6 bases). V gave up 7 bases and J gave up 3 bases, with 8 bases separating them. The CDR3 runs to 12 residues. Germline CDR1 SGHDT, CDR2 YYEEEE. CDR3 coding DNA: TGTGCCAGCGGAGGGATCTACAATGAGCAGTTCTTC. It is translated as CASGGIYNEQFF.

This clone was seen a few times. The rearrangement uses TRBV20-1 and TRBJ1-1; D unclear. This CDR3 comprises 11 residues. Germline V lookup: CDR1 DFQATT, CDR2 SNEGSKA (reference sequence). CDR3 protein: CKANMNTEAFF. For the CDR3, the DNA is TGCAAGGCGAACATGAACACTGAAGCTTTCTTT.

The chain joins TRBV11-2 to TRBJ2-1; 9 nucleotides agree with TRBD2. This CDR3 region has 14 residues. V gave up 3 bases and J gave up 10 bases; unmatched junction bases: 7. Germline CDR1 SGHAT, CDR2 FQNNGV. The CDR3 reads CASSFLLAGREQFF. The CDR3 nucleotides read TGTGCCAGCAGCTTCTTGCTAGCGGGACGGGAGCAGTTCTTC.